The clone carrying this T cell receptor beta chain has more than one count but fewer than ten. Its target is not known. The table came from immunoSEQ multiplex PCR; TCRdb's copy has only in-frame clones and leaves some out. The table shows about 14,000 clones, with about 71% occurring only once. The data were obtained in a study of radiotherapy plus CTLA-4 blockade in lung cancer. About the research overall: Of the patients, about 18% showed objective responses and about 30% attained disease control. General study results and limits: TCR clones from tumors expanded in blood after radiotherapy plus ipilimumab.

Material: peripheral blood, obtained from a patient treated with radiotherapy plus ipilimumab. This receptor was taken from a human donor with non-small cell lung cancer whose response to radiotherapy plus ipilimumab could not be evaluated.

The CDR3 loop reads CASSHSGQGENIQYF. Here the CDR3 DNA reads TGCGCCAGCAGCCATTCGGGACAGGGCGAAAACATTCAGTACTTC. The chain employs TRBV4-3 and TRBJ2-4; 9 nucleotides line up with TRBD1. The J segment lost 5 bases and the V segment lost 3 bases, leaving 5 bases of the junction unmatched. The CDR3 spans 15 residues. Germline V gene lookup returns CDR1 LGHNA and CDR2 YSLEER.